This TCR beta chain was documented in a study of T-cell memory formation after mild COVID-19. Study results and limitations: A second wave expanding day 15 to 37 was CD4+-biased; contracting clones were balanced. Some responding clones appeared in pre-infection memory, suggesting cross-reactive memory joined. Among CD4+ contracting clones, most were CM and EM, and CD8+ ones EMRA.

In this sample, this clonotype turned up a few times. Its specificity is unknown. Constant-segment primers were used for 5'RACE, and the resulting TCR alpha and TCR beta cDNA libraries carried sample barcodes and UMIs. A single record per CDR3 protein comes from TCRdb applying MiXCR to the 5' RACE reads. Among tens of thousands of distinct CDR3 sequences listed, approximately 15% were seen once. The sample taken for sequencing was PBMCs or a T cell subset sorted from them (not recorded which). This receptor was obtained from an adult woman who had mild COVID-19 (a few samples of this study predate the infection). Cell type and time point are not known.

Written as DNA, the CDR3 is TGTGCCAGCAGTCCTCCTCCTGGGTACGAGCAGTACTTC. Translating it yields CASSPPPGYEQYF. V and J are TRBV6-6 and TRBJ2-7; D remains unclear. CDR3 length equals 13 residues. Looked up from germline, CDR1 is MNHNY and CDR2 is SVGAGI (reference sequence). V dropped 5 bases and J dropped 4 bases, with 12 bases sitting between them.